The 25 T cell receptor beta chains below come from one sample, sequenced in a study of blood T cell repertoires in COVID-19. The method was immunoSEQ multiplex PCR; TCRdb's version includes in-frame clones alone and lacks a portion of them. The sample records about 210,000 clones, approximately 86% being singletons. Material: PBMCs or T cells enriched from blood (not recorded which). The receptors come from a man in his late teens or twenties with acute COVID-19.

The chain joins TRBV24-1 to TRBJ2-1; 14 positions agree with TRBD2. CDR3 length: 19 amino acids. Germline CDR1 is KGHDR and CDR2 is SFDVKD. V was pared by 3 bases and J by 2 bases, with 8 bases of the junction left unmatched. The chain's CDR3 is CATSDVGLAGGMTYNEQFF. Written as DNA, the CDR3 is TGTGCCACCAGTGATGTAGGACTAGCGGGAGGCATGACCTACAATGAGCAGTTCTTC.

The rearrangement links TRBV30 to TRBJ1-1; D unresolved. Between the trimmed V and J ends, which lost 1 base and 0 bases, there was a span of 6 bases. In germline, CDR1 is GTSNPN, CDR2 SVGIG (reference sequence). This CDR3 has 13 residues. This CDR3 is CAWSAQMNTEAFF. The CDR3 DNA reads TGTGCCTGGAGTGCACAAATGAACACTGAAGCTTTCTTT.

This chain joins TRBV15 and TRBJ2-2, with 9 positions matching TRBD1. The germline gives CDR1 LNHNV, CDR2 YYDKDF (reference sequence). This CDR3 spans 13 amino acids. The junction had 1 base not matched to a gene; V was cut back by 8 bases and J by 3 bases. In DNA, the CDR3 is TGTGCCACCCGGACAGGGGACACCGGGGAGCTGTTTTTT. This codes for CATRTGDTGELFF.

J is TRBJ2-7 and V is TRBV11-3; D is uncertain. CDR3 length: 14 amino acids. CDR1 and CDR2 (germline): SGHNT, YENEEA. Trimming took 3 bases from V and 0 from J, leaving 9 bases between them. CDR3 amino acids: CASSFGGTSYEQYF. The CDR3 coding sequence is TGTGCCAGCAGCTTTGGCGGAACCTCCTACGAGCAGTACTTC.

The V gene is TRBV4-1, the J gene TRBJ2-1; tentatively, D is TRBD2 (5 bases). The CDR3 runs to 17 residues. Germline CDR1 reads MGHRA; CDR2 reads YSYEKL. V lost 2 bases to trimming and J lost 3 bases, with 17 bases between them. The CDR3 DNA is TGCGCCAGCAGCCAAACCCCCCTACGGCGGGTCTACAATGAGCAGTTCTTC. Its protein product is CASSQTPLRRVYNEQFF.

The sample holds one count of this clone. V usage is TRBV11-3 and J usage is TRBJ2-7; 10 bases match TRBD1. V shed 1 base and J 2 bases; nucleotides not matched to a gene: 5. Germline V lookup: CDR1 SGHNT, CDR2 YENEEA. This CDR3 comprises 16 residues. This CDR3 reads CASSLVGTGVPYEQYF. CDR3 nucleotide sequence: TGTGCCAGCAGCTTAGTTGGGACAGGGGTCCCCTACGAGCAGTACTTC.

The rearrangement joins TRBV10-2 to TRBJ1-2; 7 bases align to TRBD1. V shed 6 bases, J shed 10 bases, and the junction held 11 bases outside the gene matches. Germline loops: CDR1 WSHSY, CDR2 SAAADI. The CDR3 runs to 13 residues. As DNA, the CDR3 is TGCGCCAGCAGAGCCGGACAGGCACCTACCTACACCTTC. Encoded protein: CASRAGQAPTYTF.

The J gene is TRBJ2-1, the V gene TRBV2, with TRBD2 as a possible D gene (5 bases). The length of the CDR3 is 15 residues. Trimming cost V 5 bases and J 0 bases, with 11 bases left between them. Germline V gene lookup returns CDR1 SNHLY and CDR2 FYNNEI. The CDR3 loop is CASSYRDFSYNEQFF. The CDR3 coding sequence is TGTGCCAGCAGTTACCGGGATTTCTCCTACAATGAGCAGTTCTTC.

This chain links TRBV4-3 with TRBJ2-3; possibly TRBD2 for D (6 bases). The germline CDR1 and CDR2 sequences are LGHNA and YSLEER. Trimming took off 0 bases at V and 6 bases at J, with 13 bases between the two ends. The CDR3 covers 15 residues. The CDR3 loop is CASSQDPKRVDTQYF. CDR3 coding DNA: TGCGCCAGCAGCCAAGACCCTAAGCGGGTGGATACGCAGTATTTT.

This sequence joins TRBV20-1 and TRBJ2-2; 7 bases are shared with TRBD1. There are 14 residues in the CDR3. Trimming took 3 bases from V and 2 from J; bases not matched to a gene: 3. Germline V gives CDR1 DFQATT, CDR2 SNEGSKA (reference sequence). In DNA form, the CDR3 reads TGCAGTGCTAGTAACAGGGGTAACACCGGGGAGCTGTTTTTT. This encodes CSASNRGNTGELFF.

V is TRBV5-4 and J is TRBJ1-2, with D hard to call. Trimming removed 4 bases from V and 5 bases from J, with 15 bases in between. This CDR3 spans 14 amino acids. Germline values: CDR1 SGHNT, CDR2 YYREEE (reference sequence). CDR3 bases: TGTGCCAGCAGCCTGCGTGGTCTCTCTTATGGCTACACCTTC. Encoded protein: CASSLRGLSYGYTF.

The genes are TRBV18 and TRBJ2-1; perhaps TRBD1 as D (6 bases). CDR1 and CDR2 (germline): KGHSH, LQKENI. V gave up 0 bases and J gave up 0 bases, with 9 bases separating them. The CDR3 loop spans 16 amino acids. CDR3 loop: CASSPPGHLSYNEQFF. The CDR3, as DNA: TGTGCCAGCTCACCACCGGGACACCTCTCCTACAATGAGCAGTTCTTC.

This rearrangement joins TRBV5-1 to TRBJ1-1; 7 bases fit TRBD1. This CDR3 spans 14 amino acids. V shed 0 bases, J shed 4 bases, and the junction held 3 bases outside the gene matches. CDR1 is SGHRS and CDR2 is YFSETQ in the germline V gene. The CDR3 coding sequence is TGCGCCAGCAGCTTGGGGGCAGGGGGCACTGAAGCTTTCTTT. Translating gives CASSLGAGGTEAFF.

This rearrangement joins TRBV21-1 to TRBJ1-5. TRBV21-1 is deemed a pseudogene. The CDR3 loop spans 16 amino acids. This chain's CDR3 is CASSKAGRRGNQPQHF. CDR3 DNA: TGTGCCAGCAGCAAAGCAGGGAGGCGTGGCAATCAGCCCCAGCATTTT.

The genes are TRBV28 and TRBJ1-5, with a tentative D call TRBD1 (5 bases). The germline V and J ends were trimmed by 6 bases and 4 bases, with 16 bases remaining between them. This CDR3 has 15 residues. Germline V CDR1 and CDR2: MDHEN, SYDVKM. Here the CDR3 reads CASRYQGLLNQPQHF. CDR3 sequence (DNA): TGTGCCAGCAGATATCAGGGACTCCTTAATCAGCCCCAGCATTTT.

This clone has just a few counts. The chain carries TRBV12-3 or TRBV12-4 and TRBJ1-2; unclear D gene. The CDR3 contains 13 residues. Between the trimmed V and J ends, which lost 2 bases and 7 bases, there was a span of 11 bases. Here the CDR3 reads CASSLSGLSGYTF. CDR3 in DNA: TGTGCCAGCAGTTTAAGCGGTCTCAGTGGCTACACCTTC.

DNA for the CDR3: TGTGCCAGTAGTATAGCGGGGGTCACAGATACGCAGTATTTT. It is translated as CASSIAGVTDTQYF. V is TRBV19 and J is TRBJ2-3, with D tentatively TRBD2 (6 bases). Germline assignment: CDR1 LNHDA and CDR2 SQIVND (reference sequence). The CDR3 sequence is 14 residues long. Trimming cost V 1 base and J 2 bases, with 7 bases left between them.

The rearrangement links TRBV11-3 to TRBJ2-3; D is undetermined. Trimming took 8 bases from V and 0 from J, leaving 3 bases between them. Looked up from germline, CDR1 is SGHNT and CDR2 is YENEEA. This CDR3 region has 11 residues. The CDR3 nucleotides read TGTGCCAGCCTTAGCACAGATACGCAGTATTTT. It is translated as CASLSTDTQYF.

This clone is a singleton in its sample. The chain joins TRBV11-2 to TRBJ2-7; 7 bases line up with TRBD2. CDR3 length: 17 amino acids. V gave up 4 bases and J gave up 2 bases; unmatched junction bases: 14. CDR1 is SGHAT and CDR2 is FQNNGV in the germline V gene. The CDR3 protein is CASSSPGGSLAAYEQYF. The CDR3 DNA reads TGTGCCAGCAGCTCCCCGGGAGGCAGCCTAGCGGCCTACGAGCAGTACTTC.

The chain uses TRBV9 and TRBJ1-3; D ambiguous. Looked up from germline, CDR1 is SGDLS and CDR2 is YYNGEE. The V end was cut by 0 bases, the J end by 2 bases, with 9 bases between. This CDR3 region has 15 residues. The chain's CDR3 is CASSVDGSTGNTIYF. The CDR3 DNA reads TGTGCCAGCAGCGTAGACGGGTCGACTGGAAACACCATATATTTT.

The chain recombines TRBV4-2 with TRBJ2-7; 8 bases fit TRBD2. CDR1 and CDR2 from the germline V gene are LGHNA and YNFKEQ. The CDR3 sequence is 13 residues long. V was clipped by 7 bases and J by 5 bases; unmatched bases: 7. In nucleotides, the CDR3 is TGTGCCAGCATACGGGAGGGCCCTAACGAGCAGTACTTC. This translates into CASIREGPNEQYF.

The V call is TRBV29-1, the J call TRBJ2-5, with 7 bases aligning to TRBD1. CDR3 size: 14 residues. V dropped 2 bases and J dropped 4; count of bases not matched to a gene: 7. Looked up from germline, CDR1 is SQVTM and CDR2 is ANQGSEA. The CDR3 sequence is CSVEHRGTGETQYF. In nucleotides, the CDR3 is TGCAGCGTTGAACACAGGGGAACAGGAGAGACCCAGTACTTC.

CDR3 DNA sequence: TGCGCCAGCAGCTTGGGGGACGACAGGTTCAACACTGAAGCTTTCTTT. It yields the protein CASSLGDDRFNTEAFF. The V gene is TRBV5-1, the J gene TRBJ1-1, with D perhaps matching TRBD1 (6 bases). The CDR3 covers 16 residues. Trimming pared 0 bases from V and 2 bases from J, leaving 14 bases between. Germline CDR1 and CDR2: SGHRS and YFSETQ.

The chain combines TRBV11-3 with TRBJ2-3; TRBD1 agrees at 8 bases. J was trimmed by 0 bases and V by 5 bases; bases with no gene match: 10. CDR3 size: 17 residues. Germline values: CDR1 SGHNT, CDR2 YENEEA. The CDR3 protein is CASSPWGTGDSTDTQYF. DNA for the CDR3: TGTGCCAGCAGCCCCTGGGGGACAGGAGATAGCACAGATACGCAGTATTTT.

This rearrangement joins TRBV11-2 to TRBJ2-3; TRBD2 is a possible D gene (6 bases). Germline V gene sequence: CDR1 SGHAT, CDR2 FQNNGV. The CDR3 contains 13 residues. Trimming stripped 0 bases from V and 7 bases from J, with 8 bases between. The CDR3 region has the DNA TGTGCCAGCAGCTTAGATTGGGACTATACGCAGTATTTT. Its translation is CASSLDWDYTQYF. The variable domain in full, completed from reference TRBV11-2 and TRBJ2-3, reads EAGVAQSPRYKIIEKRQSVAFWCNPISGHATLYWYQQILGQGPKLLIQFQNNGVVDDSQLPKDRFSAERLKGVDSTLKIQPAKLEDSAVYLCASSLDWDYTQYFGPGTRLTVL.